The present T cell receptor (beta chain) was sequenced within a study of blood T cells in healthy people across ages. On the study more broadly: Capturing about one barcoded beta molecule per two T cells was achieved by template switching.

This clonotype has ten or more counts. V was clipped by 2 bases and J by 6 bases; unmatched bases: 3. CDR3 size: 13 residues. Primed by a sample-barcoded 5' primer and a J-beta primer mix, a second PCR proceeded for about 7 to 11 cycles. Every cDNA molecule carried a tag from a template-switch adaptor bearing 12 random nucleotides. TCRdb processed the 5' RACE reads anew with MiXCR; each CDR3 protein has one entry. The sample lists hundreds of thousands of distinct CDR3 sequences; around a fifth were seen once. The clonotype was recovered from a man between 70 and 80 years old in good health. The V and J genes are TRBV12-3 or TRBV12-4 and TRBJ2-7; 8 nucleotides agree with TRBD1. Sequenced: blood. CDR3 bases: TGTGCCAGCAGTTTATACGGGACAGGCGAGCAGTACTTC. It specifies CASSLYGTGEQYF.